One T cell receptor beta chain is described in this entry. Its antigen is not identified. The data were obtained in a study of cytomegalovirus exposure and HLA in healthy donors. 60 Vbeta and 13 Jbeta primers were used in PCR. The data were produced by immunoSEQ multiplex PCR, yet TCRdb's version contains in-frame clones alone and is incomplete. The table shows 100,000 to 140,000 clones, with 77% occurring only once. Study results and caveats: Earlier analysis yielded a pattern in which most TCR beta V segments were productive about 90% or about 30% of the time.

V was shortened by 4 bases and J by 3 bases, with 16 bases between the two germline ends. CDR3 length: 15 amino acids. From germline, CDR1 is SGHRS and CDR2 YFSETQ. This receptor was identified in a male donor in good health and CMV-seronegative. This rearrangement joins TRBV5-1 to TRBJ1-1, with D perhaps matching TRBD1 (6 bases). The sequenced sample consisted of PBMCs. CDR3 in DNA: TGCGCCAGCAGCCCGGGTTTGGGGGCGGACACTGAAGCTTTCTTT. Translated, it gives CASSPGLGADTEAFF. Variable domain in full (rest from reference TRBV5-1 and TRBJ1-1): KAGVTQTPRYLIKTRGQQVTLSCSPISGHRSVSWYQQTPGQGLQFLFEYFSETQRNKGNFPGRFSGRQFSNSRSEMNVSTLELGDSALYLCASSPGLGADTEAFFGQGTRLTVV.